These 7 T cell receptor beta chains were all obtained from the same sample, sequenced in a study of PD-1 blockade in mismatch repair-deficient tumors. Profiled with immunoSEQ multiplex PCR; TCRdb holds only in-frame clones, not every one. The sample lists 38,000 or so clones, around 83% occurring once. The input for sequencing was peripheral blood, taken roughly 76 weeks after starting pembrolizumab. The receptors stem from an adult with mismatch repair-deficient cancer.

The chain couples TRBV6-6 to TRBJ2-7, with 12 bases identical to TRBD1. This CDR3 has 13 residues. In germline, CDR1 is MNHNY, CDR2 SVGAGI (reference sequence). Unmatched junction bases numbered 8, after V lost 11 bases and J lost 6 bases. CDR3 sequence reads: CASSRDRGLEQYF. CDR3 sequence (DNA): TGTGCCTCCTCCCGGGACAGGGGGCTCGAGCAGTACTTC.

The chain combines TRBV6-1 with TRBJ2-7; 7 bases map to TRBD1. V dropped 5 bases and J dropped 3; count of bases not matched to a gene: 10. The germline CDR1 and CDR2 sequences are MNHNS and SASEGT. The CDR3 spans 15 residues. In nucleotides, the CDR3 is TGTGCCAGCAGTTTGACCGGGACAGAGAGCTACGAGCAGTACTTC. It translates to CASSLTGTESYEQYF.

V and J are TRBV5-1 and TRBJ2-7, with TRBD2 matching 15 bases. This CDR3 has 15 amino acids. V trimming: 4 bases; J trimming: 1 base; junction bases outside the gene matches: 0. Germline-derived CDR1 and CDR2 are SGHRS and YFSETQ. CDR3 DNA: TGCGCCAGCAGCGGACTAGCGGGAGGGTCCTACGAGCAGTACTTC. It encodes CASSGLAGGSYEQYF.

The J gene is TRBJ2-3, the V gene TRBV11-3, with TRBD2 as a possible D gene (5 bases). The CDR3 extends over 14 amino acids. V shed 2 bases and J shed 0 bases, with 6 bases lying between them. The germline CDR1 and CDR2 sequences are SGHNT and YENEEA. In DNA form, the CDR3 reads TGTGCCAGCAGCTTATTAGCGAGCACAGATACGCAGTATTTT. Translating gives CASSLLASTDTQYF.

The rearrangement links TRBV7-8 to TRBJ2-1; possible D gene TRBD2, 7 bases. Germline lookup yields CDR1 SGHVS and CDR2 FQNEAQ. V lost 6 bases to trimming and J lost 7 bases, with 22 bases between them. The length of the CDR3 is 16 residues. The chain's CDR3 is CASSWRASGGGNEQFF. The CDR3 DNA reads as TGTGCCAGCAGTTGGAGGGCTAGCGGAGGGGGGAATGAGCAGTTCTTC.

This sequence joins TRBV10-3 and TRBJ2-7; D is undetermined. CDR1 and CDR2 (germline): ENHRY, SYGVKD. The V and J ends lost 3 bases and 3 bases respectively, with 6 bases between them. The CDR3 contains 12 residues. CDR3 bases: TGTGCCATCAGTGAAAACCACTACGAGCAGTACTTC. Translating gives CAISENHYEQYF.

The chain has TRBV6-6 and TRBJ2-7; D is unclear. Germline V gene lookup returns CDR1 MNHNY and CDR2 SVGAGI (reference sequence). The V end lost 0 bases, the J end lost 6 bases, and 12 bases lay between the germline ends. The CDR3 contains 14 residues. CDR3 DNA: TGTGCCAGCAGTTACTCTTCGGCAAGAAGCGAGCAGTACTTC. It encodes CASSYSSARSEQYF.